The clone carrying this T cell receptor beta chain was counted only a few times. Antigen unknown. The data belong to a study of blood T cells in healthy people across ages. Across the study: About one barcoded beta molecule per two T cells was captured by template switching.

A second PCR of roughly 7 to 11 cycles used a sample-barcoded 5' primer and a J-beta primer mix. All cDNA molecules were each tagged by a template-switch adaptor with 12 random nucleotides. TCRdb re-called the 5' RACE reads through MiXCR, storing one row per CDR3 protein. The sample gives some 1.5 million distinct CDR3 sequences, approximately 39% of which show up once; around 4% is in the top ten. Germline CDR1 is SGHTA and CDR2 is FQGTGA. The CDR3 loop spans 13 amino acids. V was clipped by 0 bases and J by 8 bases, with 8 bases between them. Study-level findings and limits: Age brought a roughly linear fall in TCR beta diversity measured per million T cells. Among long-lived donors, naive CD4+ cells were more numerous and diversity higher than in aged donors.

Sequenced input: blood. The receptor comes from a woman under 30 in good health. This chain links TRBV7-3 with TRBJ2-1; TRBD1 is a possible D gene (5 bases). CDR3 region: CASSLTGADEQFF. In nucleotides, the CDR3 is TGTGCCAGCAGCTTAACAGGGGCGGATGAGCAGTTCTTC. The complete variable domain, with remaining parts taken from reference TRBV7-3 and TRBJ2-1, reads GAGVSQTPSNKVTEKGKYVELRCDPISGHTALYWYRQSLGQGPEFLIYFQGTGAADDSGLPNDRFFAVRPEGSVSTLKIQRTERGDSAVYLCASSLTGADEQFFGPGTRLTVL.